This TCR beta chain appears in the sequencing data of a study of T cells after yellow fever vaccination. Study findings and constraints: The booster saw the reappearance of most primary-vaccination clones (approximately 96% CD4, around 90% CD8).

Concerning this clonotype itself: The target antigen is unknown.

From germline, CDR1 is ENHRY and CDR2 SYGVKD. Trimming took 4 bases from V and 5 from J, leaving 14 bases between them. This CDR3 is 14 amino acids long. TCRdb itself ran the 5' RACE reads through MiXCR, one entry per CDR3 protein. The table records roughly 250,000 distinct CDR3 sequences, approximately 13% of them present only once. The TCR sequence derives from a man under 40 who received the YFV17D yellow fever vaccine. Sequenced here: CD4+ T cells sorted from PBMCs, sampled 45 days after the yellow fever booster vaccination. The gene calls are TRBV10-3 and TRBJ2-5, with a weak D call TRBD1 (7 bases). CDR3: CAISAQTGRETQYF. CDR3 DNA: TGTGCCATCAGTGCGCAGACAGGGAGGGAGACCCAGTACTTC.